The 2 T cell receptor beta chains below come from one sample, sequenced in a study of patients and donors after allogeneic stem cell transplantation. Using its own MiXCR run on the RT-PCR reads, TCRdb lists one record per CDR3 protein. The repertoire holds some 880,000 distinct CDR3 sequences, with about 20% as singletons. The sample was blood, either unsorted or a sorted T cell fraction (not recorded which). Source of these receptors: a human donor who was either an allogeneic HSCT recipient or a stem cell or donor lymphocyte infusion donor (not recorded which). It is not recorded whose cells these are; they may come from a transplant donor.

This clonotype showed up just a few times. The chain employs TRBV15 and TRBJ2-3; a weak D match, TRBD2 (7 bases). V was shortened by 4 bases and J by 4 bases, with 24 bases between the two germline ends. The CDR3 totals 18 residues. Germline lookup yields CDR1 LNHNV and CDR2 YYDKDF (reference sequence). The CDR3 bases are TGTGCCACCAGCACGGGGGCGGCTAGCGGAGTGAGGGCAGATACGCAGTATTTT. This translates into CATSTGAASGVRADTQYF.

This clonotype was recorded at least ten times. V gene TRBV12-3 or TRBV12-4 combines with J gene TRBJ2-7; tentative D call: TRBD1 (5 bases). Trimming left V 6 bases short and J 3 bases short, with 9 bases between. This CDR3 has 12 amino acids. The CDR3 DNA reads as TGTGCCAGCAGAGGGGAAAACTACGAGCAGTACTTC. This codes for CASRGENYEQYF.